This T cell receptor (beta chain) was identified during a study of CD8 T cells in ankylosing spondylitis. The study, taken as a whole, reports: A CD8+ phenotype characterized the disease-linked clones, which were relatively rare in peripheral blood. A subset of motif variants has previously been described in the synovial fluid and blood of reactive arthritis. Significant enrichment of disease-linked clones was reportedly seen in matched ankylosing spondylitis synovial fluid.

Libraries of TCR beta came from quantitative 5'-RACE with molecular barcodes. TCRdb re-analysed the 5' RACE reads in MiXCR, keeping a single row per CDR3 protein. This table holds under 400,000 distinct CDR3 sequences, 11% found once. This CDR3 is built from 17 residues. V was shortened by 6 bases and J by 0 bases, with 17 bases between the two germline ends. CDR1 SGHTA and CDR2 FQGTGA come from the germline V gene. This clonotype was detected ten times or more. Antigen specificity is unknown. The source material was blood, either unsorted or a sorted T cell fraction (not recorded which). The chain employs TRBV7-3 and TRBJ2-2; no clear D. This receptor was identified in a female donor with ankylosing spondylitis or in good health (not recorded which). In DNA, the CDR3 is TGTGCCAGCAGGCTCCCAGATAGAATACCGAACACCGGGGAGCTGTTTTTT. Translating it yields CASRLPDRIPNTGELFF.